Shown below are 10 T cell receptor beta chains from a single sample sequenced in a study of cytomegalovirus exposure and HLA in healthy donors. PCR amplification relied on 60 Vbeta primers (plus 13 Jbeta primers). Libraries were prepared by immunoSEQ multiplex PCR; TCRdb keeps only in-frame clonotypes and omits some of them. The sample carries 89,000 or so clones, about 69% recorded once. Sequenced sample: PBMCs. The origin of the receptors is a man in his sixties in good health and CMV-seronegative.

The chain links TRBV11-2 to TRBJ2-7; D ambiguous. This CDR3 is built from 12 residues. Germline V gene lookup returns CDR1 SGHAT and CDR2 FQNNGV. Deletions cut 3 bases from V and 5 bases from J, with 8 bases between. The CDR3 protein is CASSFTRDEQYF. The CDR3 DNA is TGTGCCAGCAGCTTTACCCGCGACGAGCAGTACTTC.

The chain uses TRBV11-3 and TRBJ2-6; TRBD2 is a possible D gene (5 bases). CDR1 and CDR2 (germline): SGHNT, YENEEA. The CDR3 runs 15 residues. Trimming removed 5 bases from V and 0 bases from J, with 8 bases in between. As DNA, the CDR3 is TGTGCCAGCAGCCGAGGGTTCTCTGGGGCCAACGTCCTGACTTTC. Its protein product is CASSRGFSGANVLTF. Full variable domain (rest looked up from reference TRBV11-3 and TRBJ2-6): EAGVVQSPRYKIIEKKQPVAFWCNPISGHNTLYWYLQNLGQGPELLIRYENEEAVDDSQLPKDRFSAERLKGVDSTLKIQPAELGDSAVYLCASSRGFSGANVLTFGAGSRLTVL.

This clone was found once. The genes are TRBV7-3 and TRBJ2-5; 7 positions match TRBD1. The germline gives CDR1 SGHTA, CDR2 FQGTGA. Trimming took 4 bases from V and 11 from J; bases not matched to a gene: 10. The CDR3 totals 13 residues. CDR3 bases: TGTGCCAGCAGCTCCCAGGGGGTCGGGGAGCAGTACTTC. It translates to CASSSQGVGEQYF. The full variable domain, with the rest looked up from reference TRBV7-3 and TRBJ2-5, is GAGVSQTPSNKVTEKGKYVELRCDPISGHTALYWYRQSLGQGPEFLIYFQGTGAADDSGLPNDRFFAVRPEGSVSTLKIQRTERGDSAVYLCASSSQGVGEQYFGPGTRLLVL.

This clone occurred once. This sequence joins TRBV5-1 and TRBJ2-1; D is unresolved. Germline CDR1 and CDR2: SGHRS and YFSETQ. The germline V and J ends were trimmed by 1 base and 8 bases, with 4 bases remaining between them. This CDR3 is built from 11 residues. The CDR3 nucleotides read TGCGCCAGCAGCTTGCGGGATGAGCAGTTCTTC. This encodes CASSLRDEQFF.

This clone was counted only a few times. The chain couples TRBV7-9 to TRBJ2-3; TRBD2 is a possible D gene (5 bases). The length of the CDR3 is 14 residues. The V gene lost 0 bases and the J gene lost 3 bases, with 7 bases spanning the gap. CDR1 is SEHNR, CDR2 FQNEAQ, per germline (reference sequence). CDR3 DNA: TGTGCCAGCAGCTTAGCGGACTTGACAGATACGCAGTATTTT. It translates to CASSLADLTDTQYF.

The V gene is TRBV7-3, the J gene TRBJ2-5, with 8 nucleotides matching TRBD1. There are 15 residues in the CDR3. Unmatched junction bases numbered 7, after V lost 5 bases and J lost 2 bases. From germline, CDR1 is SGHTA and CDR2 FQGTGA. DNA of the CDR3: TGTGCCAGCAGCAAAACAGGGGGTTATCAAGAGACCCAGTACTTC. Amino acids: CASSKTGGYQETQYF.

In this sample, this clone turned up a few times. The chain recombines TRBV5-1 with TRBJ1-2, with D unresolved. Germline V gene sequence: CDR1 SGHRS, CDR2 YFSETQ. The CDR3 is 14 residues long. The V end was cut by 3 bases, the J end by 7 bases, with 16 bases between. CDR3 in DNA: TGCGCCAGCAGCTCTGAGCGAGGGCTAGGTGGCTACACCTTC. The encoded protein is CASSSERGLGGYTF.

The gene calls are TRBV5-4 and TRBJ2-5; the D gene is possibly TRBD2 (6 bases). This CDR3 spans 14 amino acids. The germline gives CDR1 SGHNT, CDR2 YYREEE (reference sequence). V was clipped by 4 bases and J by 11 bases, with 21 bases between them. The CDR3 protein is CASSPPVGTGEQYF. For the CDR3, the DNA is TGTGCCAGCAGCCCTCCGGTCGGGACGGGGGAGCAGTACTTC. Full variable domain (missing parts from reference TRBV5-4 and TRBJ2-5): ETGVTQSPTHLIKTRGQQVTLRCSSQSGHNTVSWYQQALGQGPQFIFQYYREEENGRGNFPPRFSGLQFPNYSSELNVNALELDDSALYLCASSPPVGTGEQYFGPGTRLLVL.

A few counts support this clone. The chain uses TRBV10-3 and TRBJ2-7; D is perhaps TRBD2 (5 bases). CDR1 ENHRY and CDR2 SYGVKD come from the germline V gene. The CDR3 is 12 residues long. Trimming shortened V by 8 bases and J by 2 bases, and 10 bases separated the two germline ends. Here the CDR3 reads CAIAPGTYEQYF. CDR3 nucleotide sequence: TGTGCCATCGCCCCCGGGACCTACGAGCAGTACTTC.

In this sample, this clone turned up many times. The chain uses TRBV5-1 and TRBJ2-1; TRBD1 matches 8 bases. Germline V gene lookup returns CDR1 SGHRS and CDR2 YFSETQ. The CDR3 is made up of 13 amino acids. J gave up 6 bases and V 4 bases, and 3 bases lay outside the gene matches. Here the CDR3 reads CASSPGQVNEQFF. CDR3 DNA: TGCGCCAGCAGCCCGGGACAGGTCAATGAGCAGTTCTTC.